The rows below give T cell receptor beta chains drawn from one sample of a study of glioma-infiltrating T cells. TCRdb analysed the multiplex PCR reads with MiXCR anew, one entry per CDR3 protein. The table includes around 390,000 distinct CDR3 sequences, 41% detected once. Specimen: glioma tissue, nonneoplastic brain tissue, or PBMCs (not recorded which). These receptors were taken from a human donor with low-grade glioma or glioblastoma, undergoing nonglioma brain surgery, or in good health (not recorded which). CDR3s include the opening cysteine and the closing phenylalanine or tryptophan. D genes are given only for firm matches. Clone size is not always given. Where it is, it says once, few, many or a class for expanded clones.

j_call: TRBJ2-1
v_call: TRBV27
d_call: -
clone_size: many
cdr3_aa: CASSLGNRAFNGHEQFF
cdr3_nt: TGTGCCAGCAGTTTAGGCAACAGGGCCTTTAATGGGCATGAGCAGTTCTTC

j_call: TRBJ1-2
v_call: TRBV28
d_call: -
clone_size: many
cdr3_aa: CASSSQGVDYTF
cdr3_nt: TGTGCCAGCAGTTCACAGGGAGTTGACTACACCTTC

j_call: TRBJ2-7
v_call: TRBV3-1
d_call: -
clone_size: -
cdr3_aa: CASSQDTRAAAWEQYF
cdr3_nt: TGTGCCAGCAGCCAAGATACTCGGGCGGCCGCATGGGAGCAGTACTTC

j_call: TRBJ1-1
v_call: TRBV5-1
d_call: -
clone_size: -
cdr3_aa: CASKPGDAEAFF
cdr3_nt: TGCGCCAGCAAGCCAGGGGATGCTGAAGCTTTCTTT

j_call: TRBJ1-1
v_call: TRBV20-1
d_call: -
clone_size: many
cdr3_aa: CSALQHPSNTEAFF
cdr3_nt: TGCAGTGCTCTACAGCACCCCAGCAACACTGAAGCTTTCTTT

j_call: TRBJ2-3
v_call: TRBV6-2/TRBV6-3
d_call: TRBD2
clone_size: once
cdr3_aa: CAISESGRADTQYF
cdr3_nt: TGTGCCATCAGTGAAAGCGGGAGGGCAGATACGCAGTATTTT

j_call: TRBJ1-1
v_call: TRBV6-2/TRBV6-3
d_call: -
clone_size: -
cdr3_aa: CASSRHRTDLNTEAFF
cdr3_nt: TGTGCCAGCAGTCGCCACCGGACAGACCTGAACACTGAAGCTTTCTTT

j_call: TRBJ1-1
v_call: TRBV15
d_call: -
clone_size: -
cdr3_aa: CASSTPGQNTEAFF
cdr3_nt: TGTGCCAGCAGCACTCCGGGACAGAACACTGAAGCTTTCTTT

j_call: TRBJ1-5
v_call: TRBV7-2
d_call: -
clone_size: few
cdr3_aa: CASSLDFQPQHF
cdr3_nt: TGTGCCAGCAGCTTAGATTTTCAGCCCCAGCATTTT

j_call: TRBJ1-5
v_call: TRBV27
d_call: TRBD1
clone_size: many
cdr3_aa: CASDRQGVGQPQHF
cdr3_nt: TGTGCCAGCGACCGACAGGGGGTAGGACAGCCCCAGCATTTT

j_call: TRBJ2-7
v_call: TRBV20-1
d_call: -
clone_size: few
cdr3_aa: CSARDRLVSSYEQYF
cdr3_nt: TGCAGTGCTAGAGATCGTCTAGTCTCATCCTACGAGCAGTACTTC

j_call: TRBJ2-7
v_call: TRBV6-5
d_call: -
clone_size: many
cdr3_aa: CASAAGGAYEQYF
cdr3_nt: TGTGCCAGCGCCGCCGGTGGGGCCTACGAGCAGTACTTC

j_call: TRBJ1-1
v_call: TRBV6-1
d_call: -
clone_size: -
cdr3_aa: CAISPVKTTGNTEAFF
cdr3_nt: TGTGCCATCAGTCCGGTTAAAACCACAGGGAACACTGAAGCTTTCTTT

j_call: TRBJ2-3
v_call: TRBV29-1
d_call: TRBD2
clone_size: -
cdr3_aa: CSVRIAGGPTDTQYF
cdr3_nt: TGCAGCGTTCGGATAGCGGGAGGGCCCACAGATACGCAGTATTTT

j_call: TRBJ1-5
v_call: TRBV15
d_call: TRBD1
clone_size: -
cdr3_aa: CATSRPGTGPSNQPQHF
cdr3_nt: TGTGCCACCAGCAGACCCGGGACAGGGCCTAGCAATCAGCCCCAGCATTTT

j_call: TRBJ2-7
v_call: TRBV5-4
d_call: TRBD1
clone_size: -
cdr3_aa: CASSPLQGSYEQYF
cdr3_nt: TGTGCCAGCAGCCCACTACAGGGGTCGTACGAGCAGTACTTC

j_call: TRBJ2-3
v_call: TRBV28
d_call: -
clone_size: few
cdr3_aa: CASRQRGPPDTQYF
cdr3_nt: TGTGCCAGCAGGCAGAGAGGGCCGCCAGATACGCAGTATTTT

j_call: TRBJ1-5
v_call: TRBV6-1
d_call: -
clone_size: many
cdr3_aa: CASVGSSNQPQHF
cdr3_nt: TGTGCCAGCGTCGGGTCTAGCAATCAGCCCCAGCATTTT

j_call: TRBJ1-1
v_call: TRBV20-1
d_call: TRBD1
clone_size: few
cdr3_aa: CSAITGTGLPEAFF
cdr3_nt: TGCAGTGCTATCACCGGGACAGGGCTCCCTGAAGCTTTCTTT

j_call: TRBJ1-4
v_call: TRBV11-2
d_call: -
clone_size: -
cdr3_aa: CASSIGPTNEKLFF
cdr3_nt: TGTGCCAGCAGCATAGGGCCAACTAATGAAAAACTGTTTTTT

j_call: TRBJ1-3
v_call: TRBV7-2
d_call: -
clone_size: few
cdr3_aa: CASSLGAGLGNTIYF
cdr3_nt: TGTGCCAGCAGCTTAGGGGCGGGCCTTGGAAACACCATATATTTT

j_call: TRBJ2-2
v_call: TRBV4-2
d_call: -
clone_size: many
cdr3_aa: CASSPNEQGWELFF
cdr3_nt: TGTGCCAGCAGCCCTAACGAACAGGGTTGGGAGCTGTTTTTT

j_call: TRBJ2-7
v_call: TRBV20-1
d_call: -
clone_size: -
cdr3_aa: CSAHSALANYEQYF
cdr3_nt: TGCAGTGCTCACTCCGCGCTAGCAAACTACGAGCAGTACTTC

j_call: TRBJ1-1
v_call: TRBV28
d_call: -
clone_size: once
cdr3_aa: CASSLFTSETEAFF
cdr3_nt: TGTGCCAGCAGTTTATTTACGTCAGAGACTGAAGCTTTCTTT

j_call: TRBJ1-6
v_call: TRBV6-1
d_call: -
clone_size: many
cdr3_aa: CASTPDLNGSPLHF
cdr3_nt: TGTGCCAGCACCCCTGATTTAAATGGATCACCCCTCCACTTT

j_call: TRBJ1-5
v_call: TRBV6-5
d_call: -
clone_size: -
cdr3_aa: CASSPGRTYSNQPQHF
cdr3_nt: TGTGCCAGCAGCCCGGGACGTACTTATAGCAATCAGCCCCAGCATTTT

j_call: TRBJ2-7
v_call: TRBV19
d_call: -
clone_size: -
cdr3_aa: CASSNPRVTYEQYF
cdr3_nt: TGTGCCAGTAGTAACCCACGGGTTACCTACGAGCAGTACTTC

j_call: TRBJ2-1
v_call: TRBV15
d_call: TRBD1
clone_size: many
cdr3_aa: CATSGTGNEQFF
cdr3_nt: TGTGCCACCTCCGGGACAGGCAATGAGCAGTTCTTC

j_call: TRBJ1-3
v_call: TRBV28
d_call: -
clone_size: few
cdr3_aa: CASSPLAGIPSGNTIYF
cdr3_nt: TGTGCCAGCAGTCCCCTTGCAGGGATTCCCTCTGGAAACACCATATATTTT

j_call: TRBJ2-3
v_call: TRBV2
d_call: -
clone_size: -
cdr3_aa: CASSWITATDTQYF
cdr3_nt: TGTGCCAGCAGTTGGATTACAGCCACAGATACGCAGTATTTT

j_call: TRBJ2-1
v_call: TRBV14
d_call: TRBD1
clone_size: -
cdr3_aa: CASSQRTGYNEQFF
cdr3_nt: TGTGCCAGCAGCCAAAGGACAGGGTACAATGAGCAGTTCTTC

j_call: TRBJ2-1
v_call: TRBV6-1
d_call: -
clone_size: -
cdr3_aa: CASRRSLAKSGGNEQFF
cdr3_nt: TGTGCCAGCAGAAGAAGTTTAGCAAAAAGTGGGGGGAATGAGCAGTTCTTC

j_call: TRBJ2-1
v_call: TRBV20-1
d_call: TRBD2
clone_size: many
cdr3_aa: CSAQLAGGGNEQFF
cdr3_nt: TGCAGTGCTCAACTAGCGGGAGGAGGCAATGAGCAGTTCTTC

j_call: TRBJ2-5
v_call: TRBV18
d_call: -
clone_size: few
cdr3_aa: CASSPSEETQYF
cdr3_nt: TGTGCCAGCTCACCGTCGGAGGAGACCCAGTACTTC

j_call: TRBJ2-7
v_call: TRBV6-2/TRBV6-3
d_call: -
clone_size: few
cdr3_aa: CASSYGPGQGEQYF
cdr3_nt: TGTGCCAGCAGTTACGGACCGGGGCAGGGGGAGCAGTACTTC

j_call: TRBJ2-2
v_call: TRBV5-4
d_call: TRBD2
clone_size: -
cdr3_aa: CASSLDPGGNTGELFF
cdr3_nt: TGTGCCAGCAGCTTGGATCCGGGAGGGAACACCGGGGAGCTGTTTTTT

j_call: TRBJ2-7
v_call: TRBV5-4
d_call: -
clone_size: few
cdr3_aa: CASSLGWDEQYF
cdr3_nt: TGTGCCAGCAGCTTGGGTTGGGACGAGCAGTACTTC

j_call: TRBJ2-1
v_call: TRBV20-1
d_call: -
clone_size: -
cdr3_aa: CSAASLEASSYNEQFF
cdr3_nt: TGCAGTGCTGCAAGCCTAGAGGCCAGCTCCTACAATGAGCAGTTCTTC

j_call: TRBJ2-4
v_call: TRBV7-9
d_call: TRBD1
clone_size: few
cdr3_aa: CASSPGQGNSYF
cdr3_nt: TGTGCCAGCAGCCCGGGACAGGGGAACTCGTACTTC

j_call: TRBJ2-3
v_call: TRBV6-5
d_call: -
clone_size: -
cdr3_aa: CASRGDTQYF
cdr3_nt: TGTGCCAGCCGGGGAGATACGCAGTATTTT

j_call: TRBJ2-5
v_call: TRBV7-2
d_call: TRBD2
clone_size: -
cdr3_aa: CASSLEGTTNSETQYF
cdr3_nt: TGTGCCAGCAGCTTAGAAGGGACTACCAACTCAGAGACCCAGTACTTC

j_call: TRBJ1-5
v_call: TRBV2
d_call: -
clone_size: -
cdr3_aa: CASSTTWVGDNQPQHF
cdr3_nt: TGTGCCAGCAGCACCACCTGGGTAGGGGACAATCAGCCCCAGCATTTT

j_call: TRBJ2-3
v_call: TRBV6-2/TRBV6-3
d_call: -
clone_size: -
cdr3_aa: CASSTYYDTQYF
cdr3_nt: TGTGCCAGCAGTACCTATTATGATACGCAGTATTTT

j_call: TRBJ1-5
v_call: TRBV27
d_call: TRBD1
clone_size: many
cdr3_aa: CASSRTGKNQPQHF
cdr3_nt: TGTGCCAGCAGTCGGACAGGGAAGAATCAGCCCCAGCATTTT

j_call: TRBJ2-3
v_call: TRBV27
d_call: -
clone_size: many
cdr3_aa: CASSEGWGRTDTQYF
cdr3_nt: TGTGCCAGCAGTGAGGGGTGGGGGCGCACAGATACGCAGTATTTT

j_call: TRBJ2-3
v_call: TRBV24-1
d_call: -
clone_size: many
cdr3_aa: CATSGGAPDTQYF
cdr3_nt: TGTGCCACCTCCGGGGGAGCGCCAGATACGCAGTATTTT

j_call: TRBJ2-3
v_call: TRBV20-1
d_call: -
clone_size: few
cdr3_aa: CSARNPNSLTDTQYF
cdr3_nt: TGCAGTGCTAGAAATCCCAACAGCCTCACAGATACGCAGTATTTT

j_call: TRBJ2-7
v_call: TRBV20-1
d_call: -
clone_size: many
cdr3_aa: CSLGSSYEQYF
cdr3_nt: TGCAGTTTGGGGAGCTCCTACGAGCAGTACTTC

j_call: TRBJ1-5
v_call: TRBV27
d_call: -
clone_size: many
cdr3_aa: CASSLRVGNQPQHF
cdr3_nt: TGTGCCAGCAGTCTCAGGGTTGGCAATCAGCCCCAGCATTTT